This is a list of T cell receptor beta chains from one sample in a study of blood T cells in healthy people across ages. TCRdb called the 5' RACE reads again in MiXCR, with one record for every CDR3 protein. Of fewer than 1,000,000 distinct CDR3 sequences in the sample, around half were seen once. The sample taken for sequencing was blood. Receptors originate from a man older than 75 in good health. Each CDR3 is given without its conserved first and last residue.

CDR3aa: ASSQGGAEKSYEQY; j_gene: TRBJ2-7; v_gene: TRBV4-2
CDR3aa: SARGLVGRGGNEQF; j_gene: TRBJ2-1; v_gene: TRBV20-1
CDR3aa: ATSGPGQISYNEQV; j_gene: TRBJ2-1; v_gene: TRBV15
CDR3aa: ASSRQASGANVLT; j_gene: TRBJ2-6; v_gene: TRBV12-3/TRBV12-4
CDR3aa: SARVGQGREQY; j_gene: TRBJ2-7; v_gene: TRBV20-1
CDR3aa: TSSPRTGTNEKLF; j_gene: TRBJ1-4; v_gene: TRBV3-1
CDR3aa: ASSSAGGSGPSYEQY; j_gene: TRBJ2-7; v_gene: TRBV7-6
CDR3aa: ASNLLGSDTQY; j_gene: TRBJ2-3; v_gene: TRBV27
CDR3aa: ASSATVPQY; j_gene: TRBJ2-7; v_gene: TRBV10-2
CDR3aa: ASSYTGGVTDQPQH; j_gene: TRBJ1-5; v_gene: TRBV6-6
CDR3aa: ASSDAGQASSYNEQY; j_gene: -; v_gene: TRBV12-3/TRBV12-4
CDR3aa: ASSLGTSGRADNEQF; j_gene: TRBJ2-1; v_gene: TRBV4-3
CDR3aa: ASSSGTSLGELF; j_gene: TRBJ2-2; v_gene: TRBV7-2
CDR3aa: ASSSAGTGAKNIQY; j_gene: TRBJ2-4; v_gene: TRBV28
CDR3aa: SVDSPSDNEQY; j_gene: TRBJ2-5; v_gene: TRBV29-1
CDR3aa: ASSQVLGIETQY; j_gene: TRBJ2-5; v_gene: TRBV4-3
CDR3aa: ASSALAGGLYEQY; j_gene: TRBJ2-7; v_gene: TRBV7-2
CDR3aa: ASSSAIENEQF; j_gene: TRBJ2-1; v_gene: TRBV7-2
CDR3aa: ASSLRFGDRGDGYT; j_gene: TRBJ1-2; v_gene: TRBV27
CDR3aa: ASRGPNNEQF; j_gene: TRBJ2-1; v_gene: TRBV12-3/TRBV12-4
CDR3aa: ASSSTGNNQPQH; j_gene: TRBJ1-5; v_gene: TRBV7-2
CDR3aa: ASSLSGSTQY; j_gene: TRBJ2-3; v_gene: TRBV7-6
CDR3aa: ASSPARTSGRSVYEQY; j_gene: TRBJ2-7; v_gene: TRBV18
CDR3aa: ASSLGVFNNYGYT; j_gene: TRBJ1-2; v_gene: TRBV12-3/TRBV12-4
CDR3aa: ASSRGTDRGGTDTQY; j_gene: TRBJ2-3; v_gene: TRBV5-1
CDR3aa: ASSLARASGDRETQY; j_gene: TRBJ2-5; v_gene: TRBV5-1
CDR3aa: ASSLAGQGPGYT; j_gene: TRBJ1-2; v_gene: TRBV7-2
CDR3aa: SARRVAGGGADTQY; j_gene: TRBJ2-3; v_gene: TRBV20-1
CDR3aa: SADRQKSSYNEQF; j_gene: TRBJ2-1; v_gene: TRBV20-1
CDR3aa: AISDPGLAENTGELF; j_gene: TRBJ2-2; v_gene: TRBV10-3
CDR3aa: SARDSGGTLPNEQF; j_gene: TRBJ2-1; v_gene: TRBV20-1
CDR3aa: ASRTSGNHGYT; j_gene: TRBJ1-2; v_gene: TRBV6-2/TRBV6-3
CDR3aa: ATSDRGMGYEQY; j_gene: TRBJ2-7; v_gene: TRBV24-1